The T cell receptor (beta chain) described here comes from a study of blood T cell repertoires in COVID-19. Study-wide context: Collection of acute and convalescent COVID-19 samples took place in the United States, Italy and Spain.

Trimming pared 3 bases from V and 7 bases from J, leaving 10 bases between. The germline V gene encodes CDR1 SGHVS and CDR2 FNYEAQ. The CDR3 totals 13 residues. This clone was observed a few times. The method was immunoSEQ multiplex PCR; TCRdb's version includes in-frame clones alone and lacks a portion of them. The sample holds tens of thousands of clones; about nine tenths are singletons and the top ten take about 18%. The chain links TRBV7-6 to TRBJ1-5, with TRBD1 as a possible D gene (5 bases). The TCR was taken from a woman older than 75 with acute or convalescent COVID-19. Sample: peripheral blood. CDR3 DNA sequence: TGTGCCAGCAGCTTGGGGGGGGAACAGCCCCAGCATTTT. As protein: CASSLGGEQPQHF. Full variable domain (outside the CDR3, taken from reference TRBV7-6 and TRBJ1-5): GAGVSQSPRYKVTKRGQDVALRCDPISGHVSLYWYRQALGQGPEFLTYFNYEAQQDKSGLPNDRFSAERPEGSISTLTIQRTEQRDSAMYRCASSLGGEQPQHFGDGTRLSIL.